Listed here are 22 T cell receptor beta chains from one sample, sequenced in a study of shared clonotypes between healthy human individuals. TCRdb keeps only in-frame clones here, not all; method: immunoSEQ multiplex PCR. The data contain about 480,000 clones, 79% of them singletons. Sequences were obtained from PBMCs. The receptors derive from a woman aged 40 to 50 in good health. Some clones in this sample may be carry-over from other donors' samples.

The chain carries TRBV7-8 and TRBJ2-2, with 9 bases matching TRBD2. Germline V gene lookup returns CDR1 SGHVS and CDR2 FQNEAQ. The CDR3 sequence is 16 residues long. V lost 4 bases and J lost 6; bases outside the gene matches: 9. Here the CDR3 DNA reads TGTGCCAGCAGCTCCGCCCTAGCGGGAACCGCCGGGGAGCTGTTTTTT. As protein: CASSSALAGTAGELFF.

The V call is TRBV28, the J call TRBJ2-3; D could derive from TRBD1 or TRBD2 (5 bases each). The CDR3 is 16 residues long. V lost 3 bases to trimming and J lost 2 bases, with 15 bases between them. Germline CDR1 MDHEN, CDR2 SYDVKM. CDR3 loop: CASSFQSGATTDTQYF. As DNA, the CDR3 is TGTGCCAGCAGTTTCCAATCCGGGGCCACCACAGATACGCAGTATTTT.

This chain uses TRBV4-3 with TRBJ1-2; 8 bases are a match to TRBD1. With 0 bases clipped from V and 6 bases from J, the junction kept 12 bases outside the gene matches. The CDR3 runs 17 residues. Germline V gives CDR1 LGHNA, CDR2 YSLEER. CDR3 nucleotide sequence: TGCGCCAGCAGCCAAGATCGGGCAGGGGGCGCTTTTCATGGCTACACCTTC. Translated: CASSQDRAGGAFHGYTF.

The chain couples TRBV13 to TRBJ2-2; D not certain. Germline CDR1 reads PRHDT; CDR2 reads FYEKMQ (reference sequence). CDR3 length: 13 residues. Trimming took off 2 bases at V and 2 bases at J, with 3 bases between the two ends. In DNA form, the CDR3 reads TGTGCCAGCAGCTTATCTAACACCGGGGAGCTGTTTTTT. It is translated as CASSLSNTGELFF.

By proportion, this clone is medium-sized. V usage is TRBV28 and J usage is TRBJ2-4, with D possibly matching TRBD2 (5 bases). The length of the CDR3 is 13 residues. The V and J ends lost 6 bases and 6 bases respectively, with 12 bases between them. Germline lookup yields CDR1 MDHEN and CDR2 SYDVKM. CDR3 sequence reads: CASRLGILNIQYF. CDR3 DNA sequence: TGTGCCAGCAGACTAGGGATCCTAAACATTCAGTACTTC.

The chain recombines TRBV9 with TRBJ2-1, with TRBD2 identical over 9 bases. The CDR3 length is 15 residues. Unmatched junction bases numbered 3, after V lost 2 bases and J lost 3 bases. In germline, CDR1 is SGDLS, CDR2 YYNGEE. In DNA form, the CDR3 reads TGTGCCAGCAGCGTGACTAGCGGAGACTACAATGAGCAGTTCTTC. Protein sequence: CASSVTSGDYNEQFF.

The chain uses TRBV18 and TRBJ1-2, with 10 nucleotides matching TRBD1. This CDR3 has 15 amino acids. The germline gives CDR1 KGHSH, CDR2 LQKENI. With V trimmed by 0 bases and J by 6 bases, 4 bases remained unmatched. CDR3 nucleotides: TGTGCCAGCTCACCACCCGGGACAGGGGTAAATGGCTACACCTTC. It encodes CASSPPGTGVNGYTF.

The chain employs TRBV4-3 and TRBJ2-3; D tentatively fits TRBD1 or TRBD2 (5 bases each). The germline V and J ends were trimmed by 4 bases and 2 bases, with 13 bases remaining between them. The CDR3 loop spans 15 amino acids. Germline V gives CDR1 LGHNA, CDR2 YSLEER. The CDR3 loop is CASSRLPGLTDTQYF. CDR3 sequence (DNA): TGCGCCAGCAGCCGCCTTCCGGGGCTCACAGATACGCAGTATTTT.

The table lists this clone with a few counts. V and J are TRBV29-1 and TRBJ2-7; TRBD1 agrees at 8 bases. The CDR3 has 16 amino acids. Unmatched junction bases numbered 8, after V lost 1 base and J lost 0 bases. Germline-derived CDR1 and CDR2 are SQVTM and ANQGSEA. The CDR3, as DNA: TGCAGCGTTGAAGCCCCGGGCACAGGGGGCTCCTACGAGCAGTACTTC. Translated: CSVEAPGTGGSYEQYF.

The chain carries TRBV7-9 and TRBJ1-1, with D tentatively TRBD1 (5 bases). V dropped 1 base and J dropped 5 bases, with 14 bases sitting between them. Germline loops: CDR1 SEHNR, CDR2 FQNEAQ (reference sequence). This CDR3 is built from 15 residues. The chain's CDR3 is CASSLDGGVRTEAFF. The CDR3 DNA reads TGTGCCAGCAGCTTAGATGGGGGTGTGAGGACTGAAGCTTTCTTT.

The V gene is TRBV30, the J gene TRBJ2-1; 9 bases align to TRBD2. V shed 2 bases, J shed 4 bases, and the junction held 15 bases outside the gene matches. Germline CDR1 reads GTSNPN; CDR2 reads SVGIG (reference sequence). The CDR3 totals 18 residues. Here the CDR3 DNA reads TGTGCCTGGAGTATCAAGGGGGCTTTTAGCGGGGGTTACAATGAGCAGTTCTTC. Its translation is CAWSIKGAFSGGYNEQFF.

J is TRBJ1-5 and V is TRBV7-2, with no clear D. The CDR3 is 13 residues long. Trimming took 4 bases from V and 5 from J, leaving 9 bases between them. CDR1 SGHTA and CDR2 FQGNSA come from the germline V gene. The chain's CDR3 is CASSSHIYQPQHF. In DNA form, the CDR3 reads TGTGCCAGCAGCTCCCATATTTATCAGCCCCAGCATTTT.

V usage is TRBV5-8 and J usage is TRBJ2-3; 12 positions agree with TRBD2. The germline V gene encodes CDR1 SGHTS and CDR2 YDEGEE. The CDR3 has 17 residues. V was clipped by 0 bases and J by 3 bases; unmatched bases: 5. The DNA of the CDR3 is TGTGCCAGCAGCTTGGGACTAGCGGGAGTTGGGACAGATACGCAGTATTTT. It is translated as CASSLGLAGVGTDTQYF.

J is TRBJ2-2 and V is TRBV19; TRBD2 might be the D (5 bases). Germline V lookup: CDR1 LNHDA, CDR2 SQIVND (reference sequence). V lost 2 bases and J lost 8, with 18 bases in between. This CDR3 has 16 residues. The CDR3 sequence is CASSITWVGSQGELFF. The CDR3 DNA sequence: TGTGCCAGTAGTATAACCTGGGTGGGGAGTCAGGGGGAGCTGTTTTTT.

Comment on this clone: The same CDR3 is also encoded by other DNA sequences in this sample. The CDR3 is CASSPAGKETQYF. The CDR3 DNA reads TGTGCCAGCTCACCGGCAGGGAAAGAGACCCAGTACTTC. V gene TRBV18 combines with J gene TRBJ2-5, with a weak D call TRBD1 (5 bases). Per the germline V gene, CDR1 is KGHSH and CDR2 is LQKENI. V was cut by 3 bases and J by 3 bases, with 8 bases left in between. The CDR3 totals 13 residues.

This clone was counted only a few times. V gene TRBV9 combines with J gene TRBJ1-2; 8 positions agree with TRBD1. This CDR3 spans 13 amino acids. Germline V gives CDR1 SGDLS, CDR2 YYNGEE. V was clipped by 0 bases and J by 9 bases; unmatched bases: 4. The CDR3 reads CASSVGTGSSYTF. In DNA form, the CDR3 reads TGTGCCAGCAGCGTAGGGACAGGGAGTAGCTACACCTTC.

This clone was detected only a few times. J is TRBJ2-1 and V is TRBV7-9; no reliable D call. The germline V gene encodes CDR1 SEHNR and CDR2 FQNEAQ (reference sequence). The CDR3 has 12 amino acids. Trimming took 5 bases from V and 6 from J, leaving 8 bases between them. The CDR3 loop is CASSTTLNEQFF. For the CDR3, the DNA is TGTGCCAGCAGCACCACCCTCAATGAGCAGTTCTTC.

The rearrangement links TRBV5-1 to TRBJ2-7, with 7 bases identical to TRBD2. The CDR3 is made up of 15 amino acids. CDR1 is SGHRS, CDR2 YFSETQ, per germline. V lost 0 bases, J lost 7 bases, and 10 bases stayed unmatched. The CDR3 here is CASSLGAQGAGEQYF. The CDR3 DNA is TGCGCCAGCAGCTTGGGAGCCCAGGGAGCGGGGGAGCAGTACTTC.

This rearrangement joins TRBV28 to TRBJ2-5, with 9 bases matching TRBD2. The V gene end was trimmed by 7 bases and the J gene end by 5 bases; junction bases not matched to a gene: 11. The V gene's germline CDR1 is MDHEN and CDR2 SYDVKM. The CDR3 length is 15 residues. CDR3 nucleotides: TGTGCCAGCAAGGCGGGAGGGAGGCCTCTTGAGACCCAGTACTTC. It codes for CASKAGGRPLETQYF.

This sequence joins TRBV28 and TRBJ2-7; the D gene could be TRBD1 or TRBD2 (6 bases each). The CDR3 contains 13 residues. V lost 6 bases and J lost 3, with 12 bases in between. Germline CDR1 MDHEN, CDR2 SYDVKM. The CDR3 coding sequence is TGTGCCAGCAGAAGGGGGGCGAACTACGAGCAGTACTTC. As protein: CASRRGANYEQYF.

On this clone: Other DNA sequences in this sample translate to the same CDR3. This sequence joins TRBV28 and TRBJ2-7; no reliable D call. The germline gives CDR1 MDHEN, CDR2 SYDVKM. With 3 bases removed from V and 4 bases from J, the gap between germline ends came to 7 bases. The CDR3 runs to 12 residues. The CDR3 DNA is TGTGCCAGCAGTTTGGAGCAGTACGAGCAGTACTTC. This sequence encodes CASSLEQYEQYF.

J is TRBJ1-2 and V is TRBV5-1; 7 bases are a match to TRBD1. J lost 5 bases, V lost 4 bases, and 11 bases had no gene match. The germline V gene encodes CDR1 SGHRS and CDR2 YFSETQ. The CDR3 has 15 residues. CDR3 amino acids: CASSHSGTASYGYTF. The CDR3 DNA follows: TGCGCCAGCAGCCACTCCGGGACAGCCTCTTATGGCTACACCTTC.